Presented here are 27 T cell receptor beta chains from one specimen sequenced in a study of blood T cell repertoires in COVID-19. This table comes from immunoSEQ multiplex PCR, and its TCRdb copy is limited to in-frame clones, with some not included. Seen here are approximately 400,000 clones, 87% observed once, and the top ten hold approximately 1.2%. The sequencing input was PBMCs or T cells enriched from blood (not recorded which). The origin of the receptors is a man aged 25 to 45 who had recovered from COVID-19.

V gene TRBV5-5 combines with J gene TRBJ1-1; 7 positions agree with TRBD1. V dropped 4 bases and J dropped 7; count of bases not matched to a gene: 7. Germline values: CDR1 SGHKS, CDR2 YYEKEE (reference sequence). The CDR3 sequence is 13 residues long. Here the CDR3 DNA reads TGTGCCAGCAGCGTAGGGACAGACGTTGAAGCTTTCTTT. As protein: CASSVGTDVEAFF.

The V call is TRBV5-1, the J call TRBJ2-7, with 9 bases that match TRBD1. Trimming cost V 0 bases and J 2 bases; bases outside gene matches: 0. The CDR3 is 14 amino acids. CDR1 is SGHRS and CDR2 is YFSETQ in the germline V gene. Here the CDR3 reads CASSLGDRAYEQYF. The CDR3 DNA reads TGCGCCAGCAGCTTGGGGGACAGGGCCTACGAGCAGTACTTC.

This sequence joins TRBV27 and TRBJ1-1; D perhaps matches TRBD1 (6 bases). The CDR3 consists of 14 residues. V lost 4 bases and J lost 11, with 20 bases in between. Germline V gene sequence: CDR1 MNHEY, CDR2 SMNVEV (reference sequence). The CDR3 sequence is CASSSGQPTLGAFF. The CDR3 DNA reads as TGTGCCAGCAGTTCCGGACAGCCCACGCTTGGGGCTTTCTTT.

The V and J genes are TRBV10-3 and TRBJ1-5; D gene ambiguous. Germline CDR1 ENHRY, CDR2 SYGVKD. V dropped 0 bases and J dropped 7 bases, with 13 bases sitting between them. CDR3 size: 15 residues. In nucleotides, the CDR3 is TGTGCCATCAGTGAGTCTTCGGTGTTGAACCAGCCCCAGCATTTT. It yields the protein CAISESSVLNQPQHF.

The rearrangement links TRBV10-3 to TRBJ1-4; 7 bases agree with TRBD1. Germline lookup yields CDR1 ENHRY and CDR2 SYGVKD. Unmatched junction bases numbered 9, after V lost 3 bases and J lost 5 bases. The CDR3 is made up of 16 amino acids. The CDR3 is CAISDVKQGVNEKLFF. The DNA for the CDR3 is TGTGCCATCAGTGATGTTAAGCAGGGGGTCAATGAAAAACTGTTTTTT.

The J gene is TRBJ1-2, the V gene TRBV12-3 or TRBV12-4; a weak D match, TRBD1 (5 bases). V was pared by 5 bases and J by 5 bases, with 12 bases between. There are 13 residues in the CDR3. CDR3 sequence reads: CASSTTVLYGYTF. In DNA, the CDR3 is TGTGCCAGCAGTACGACAGTTCTTTATGGCTACACCTTC.

J is TRBJ2-1 and V is TRBV5-1; TRBD2 matches 7 bases. V was pared by 4 bases and J by 7 bases, with 8 bases of the junction left unmatched. The CDR3 is 14 residues long. Germline loops: CDR1 SGHRS, CDR2 YFSETQ. The CDR3 coding sequence is TGCGCCAGCAGCCTTGGACGGGAGGCAAATGAGCAGTTCTTC. It yields the protein CASSLGREANEQFF.

The rearrangement uses TRBV7-8 and TRBJ1-5; 9 bases are a match to TRBD1. Germline values: CDR1 SGHVS, CDR2 FQNEAQ. V lost 4 bases, J lost 3 bases, and 7 bases stayed unmatched. This CDR3 has 16 residues. The CDR3 DNA is TGTGCCAGCAGCTCGGGACAGGGCATTCTCAATCAGCCCCAGCATTTT. Protein product: CASSSGQGILNQPQHF.

The chain joins TRBV6-2 or TRBV6-3 to TRBJ1-1; weak D call: TRBD1 (6 bases). CDR1 and CDR2 from the germline V gene are MNHEY and SVGEGT. The CDR3 has 18 amino acids. V lost 1 base to trimming and J lost 11 bases, with 29 bases between them. The CDR3 reads CASSYLGTYQQGREEAFF. CDR3 DNA: TGTGCCAGCAGTTACTTAGGAACATACCAACAGGGAAGAGAGGAGGCTTTCTTT.

Only a few counts were recorded for this clone. V is TRBV5-4 and J is TRBJ1-2; 8 nucleotides match TRBD1. Germline-derived CDR1 and CDR2 are SGHNT and YYREEE (reference sequence). The CDR3 covers 14 residues. V shed 4 bases and J 6 bases; nucleotides not matched to a gene: 8. CDR3 sequence: CASSRIGTGDGYTF. The CDR3 bases are TGTGCCAGCAGCCGAATCGGGACAGGAGATGGCTACACCTTC.

The gene calls are TRBV5-1 and TRBJ2-2; 8 bases match TRBD2. CDR3 length equals 15 residues. V lost 5 bases and J lost 3; bases outside the gene matches: 6. Germline CDR1 and CDR2: SGHRS and YFSETQ. DNA of the CDR3: TGCGCCAGCAGACAAAGAGCGGGGGACACCGGGGAGCTGTTTTTT. Its protein is CASRQRAGDTGELFF.

The chain couples TRBV2 to TRBJ2-7; 7 nucleotides align to TRBD1. Germline CDR1 SNHLY, CDR2 FYNNEI. Trimming cost V 6 bases and J 1 base; bases outside gene matches: 6. There are 14 residues in the CDR3. CDR3 in amino acids: CASSTGTDSYEQYF. CDR3 DNA: TGTGCCAGCAGCACCGGGACAGATTCCTACGAGCAGTACTTC.

There are a few counts of this clone. The V call is TRBV5-5, the J call TRBJ2-4, with TRBD2 matching over 14 bases. The CDR3 length is 16 residues. Germline V CDR1 and CDR2: SGHKS, YYEKEE (reference sequence). J lost 11 bases, V lost 0 bases, and 7 bases had no gene match. CDR3 residues: CASSLVGLAGASVQYF. CDR3 nucleotide sequence: TGTGCCAGCAGCTTGGTGGGACTAGCGGGGGCTTCTGTTCAGTACTTC.

This chain uses TRBV28 with TRBJ1-1, with 8 bases lining up with TRBD1. This CDR3 comprises 13 residues. CDR1 and CDR2 (germline): MDHEN, SYDVKM. Losses at the gene ends were 6 bases for V and 10 bases for J; bases not matched to a gene: 10. The CDR3 sequence: CASSLRTGPGAFF. The CDR3 DNA is TGTGCCAGCAGCCTCCGGACAGGGCCTGGAGCTTTCTTT.

The chain has TRBV4-2 and TRBJ1-1, with 10 bases identical to TRBD1. Germline assignment: CDR1 LGHNA and CDR2 YNFKEQ. The CDR3 extends over 22 amino acids. Unmatched junction bases numbered 23, after V lost 1 base and J lost 3 bases. CDR3 residues: CASSQVTIPKQGQGTSYTEAFF. The DNA of the CDR3 is TGTGCCAGCAGCCAAGTTACAATACCCAAGCAGGGACAGGGGACCTCTTACACTGAAGCTTTCTTT.

J is TRBJ1-2 and V is TRBV10-3; D might be TRBD1 (6 bases). With 2 bases removed from V and 5 bases from J, the gap between germline ends came to 12 bases. This CDR3 is 14 amino acids long. CDR1 is ENHRY and CDR2 is SYGVKD in the germline V gene. CDR3 amino acids: CAISETKGEYGYTF. CDR3 bases: TGTGCCATCAGTGAGACCAAGGGGGAGTATGGCTACACCTTC.

This clone was recorded at least ten times. The V call is TRBV5-6, the J call TRBJ1-4; TRBD1 aligns across 8 bases. The V gene's germline CDR1 is SGHDT and CDR2 YYEEEE. J gave up 6 bases and V 0 bases, and 10 bases lay outside the gene matches. The CDR3 totals 17 residues. The chain's CDR3 is CASSLVRGRITDEKLFF. CDR3 coding DNA: TGTGCCAGCAGCTTGGTCAGGGGGCGTATTACGGATGAAAAACTGTTTTTT. The variable domain in full, completed from reference TRBV5-6 and TRBJ1-4, reads DAGVTQSPTHLIKTRGQQVTLRCSPKSGHDTVSWYQQALGQGPQFIFQYYEEEERQRGNFPDRFSGHQFPNYSSELNVNALLLGDSALYLCASSLVRGRITDEKLFFGSGTQLSVL.

This chain uses TRBV25-1 with TRBJ1-1, with D perhaps matching TRBD1 (5 bases). V was trimmed by 4 bases and J by 2 bases, leaving 14 bases between them. The CDR3 is 15 residues long. Germline V gene sequence: CDR1 MGHDK, CDR2 SYGVNS. The CDR3 region has the DNA TGTGCCAGCAGTGTCTATCTGGGGGGTAACACTGAAGCTTTCTTT. Its protein product is CASSVYLGGNTEAFF. The complete variable domain, with remaining parts taken from reference TRBV25-1 and TRBJ1-1, reads EADIYQTPRYLVIGTGKKITLECSQTMGHDKMYWYQQDPGMELHLIHYSYGVNSTEKGDLSSESTVSRIRTEHFPLTLESARPSHTSQYLCASSVYLGGNTEAFFGQGTRLTVV.

V and J are TRBV7-2 and TRBJ1-5, with TRBD1 as a possible D gene (5 bases). The CDR3 runs to 13 residues. Trimming took off 5 bases at V and 7 bases at J, with 12 bases between the two ends. Germline CDR1 SGHTA, CDR2 FQGNSA. CDR3 coding DNA: TGTGCCAGCAGCCCCGGACATCTCCAGCCCCAGCATTTT. This translates into CASSPGHLQPQHF.

This clone was detected a few times. The chain combines TRBV7-9 with TRBJ1-5; 8 nucleotides align to TRBD1. Germline CDR1 is SEHNR and CDR2 is FQNEAQ (reference sequence). V lost 5 bases, J lost 5 bases, and 8 bases stayed unmatched. The CDR3 covers 15 residues. The CDR3 DNA reads TGTGCCAGCAGCGGACGTTCGGACAGGGATCAGCCCCAGCATTTT. This sequence encodes CASSGRSDRDQPQHF.

The rearrangement joins TRBV6-2 or TRBV6-3 to TRBJ1-2; perhaps TRBD1 as D (6 bases). Germline assignment: CDR1 MNHEY and CDR2 SVGEGT. This CDR3 region has 15 residues. V was cut by 0 bases and J by 0 bases, with 8 bases left in between. As DNA, the CDR3 is TGTGCCAGCAGTTACTCCCGGACAGCTAACTATGGCTACACCTTC. This codes for CASSYSRTANYGYTF.

This clone showed up just a few times. V usage is TRBV27 and J usage is TRBJ1-5, with D uncertain. V was trimmed by 6 bases and J by 0 bases, leaving 3 bases between them. Germline V gene lookup returns CDR1 MNHEY and CDR2 SMNVEV (reference sequence). The CDR3 consists of 12 residues. Written as DNA, the CDR3 is TGTGCCAGCAGAGCTAGCAATCAGCCCCAGCATTTT. This gives the protein CASRASNQPQHF.

A few counts support this clone. The chain recombines TRBV19 with TRBJ1-1; possibly TRBD1 for D (5 bases). Germline values: CDR1 LNHDA, CDR2 SQIVND (reference sequence). This CDR3 is 15 amino acids long. Trimming took off 1 base at V and 1 base at J, with 10 bases between the two ends. This CDR3 is CASSIAVTENTEAFF. DNA for the CDR3: TGTGCCAGTAGTATAGCTGTGACAGAGAACACTGAAGCTTTCTTT.

This chain connects TRBV5-4 to TRBJ1-6, with unresolved D. V was clipped by 1 base and J by 10 bases, with 15 bases between them. The CDR3 extends over 15 amino acids. Per the germline V gene, CDR1 is SGHNT and CDR2 is YYREEE (reference sequence). The CDR3 bases are TGTGCCAGCAGCTTGTCACCTGGAGATAGGTCACCCCTCCACTTT. The encoded protein is CASSLSPGDRSPLHF.

The chain joins TRBV5-4 to TRBJ2-1; 10 bases align to TRBD2. Per germline, CDR1 SGHNT and CDR2 YYREEE (reference sequence). The V segment lost 1 base and the J segment 7 bases; nucleotides outside the gene matches: 2. The CDR3 extends over 14 amino acids. The CDR3 bases are TGTGCCAGCAGCTTGTCTAGCGGGGGAAATGAGCAGTTCTTC. It translates to CASSLSSGGNEQFF.

This clone was observed once. V and J are TRBV7-2 and TRBJ2-7, with D perhaps matching TRBD1 (5 bases). Trimming left V 4 bases short and J 0 bases short, with 16 bases between. Per the germline V gene, CDR1 is SGHTA and CDR2 is FQGNSA. The CDR3 runs to 16 residues. This chain's CDR3 is CASSWASETASYEQYF. The CDR3 nucleotides read TGTGCCAGCAGCTGGGCCTCCGAGACAGCCTCCTACGAGCAGTACTTC.

This clone appeared a single time. The gene calls are TRBV6-6 and TRBJ1-1, with unresolved D. CDR3 length equals 16 residues. In germline, CDR1 is MNHNY, CDR2 SVGAGI (reference sequence). Trimming took off 5 bases at V and 0 bases at J, with 16 bases between the two ends. CDR3 loop: CASSPPRRGLNTEAFF. The CDR3 DNA follows: TGTGCCAGCAGTCCCCCCCGGCGGGGATTGAACACTGAAGCTTTCTTT.